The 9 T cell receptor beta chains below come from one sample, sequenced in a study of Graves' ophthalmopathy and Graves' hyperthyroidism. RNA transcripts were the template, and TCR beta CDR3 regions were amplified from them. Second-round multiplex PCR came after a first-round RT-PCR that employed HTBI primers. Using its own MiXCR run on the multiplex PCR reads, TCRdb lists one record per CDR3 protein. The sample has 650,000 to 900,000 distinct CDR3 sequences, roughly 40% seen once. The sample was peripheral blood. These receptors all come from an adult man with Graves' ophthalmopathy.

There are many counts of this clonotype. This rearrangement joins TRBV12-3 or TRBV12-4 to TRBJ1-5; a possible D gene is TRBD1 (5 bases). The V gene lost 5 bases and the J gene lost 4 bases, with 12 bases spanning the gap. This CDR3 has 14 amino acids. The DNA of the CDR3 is TGTGCCAGCAGTAAGGACATTCCTAATCAGCCCCAGCATTTT. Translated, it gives CASSKDIPNQPQHF.

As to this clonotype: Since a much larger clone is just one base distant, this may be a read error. This CDR3 is CASRTGTGSDGYTF. In nucleotides, the CDR3 is TGTGCCAGCCGCACCGGGACAGGGAGCGATGGCTACACCTTC. The chain links TRBV11-1 to TRBJ1-2; the match to TRBD1 covers 9 bases. Germline CDR1 SGHAT, CDR2 FQDESV (reference sequence). The length of the CDR3 is 14 residues. V trimming: 8 bases; J trimming: 6 bases; junction bases outside the gene matches: 10.

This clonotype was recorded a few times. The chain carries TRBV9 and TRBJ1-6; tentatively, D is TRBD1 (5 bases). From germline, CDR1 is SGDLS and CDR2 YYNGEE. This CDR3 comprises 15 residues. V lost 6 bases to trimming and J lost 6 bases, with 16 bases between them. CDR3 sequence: CASTRRRGANSPLHF. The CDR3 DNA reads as TGTGCCAGCACCAGACGAAGAGGGGCTAATTCACCCCTCCACTTT.

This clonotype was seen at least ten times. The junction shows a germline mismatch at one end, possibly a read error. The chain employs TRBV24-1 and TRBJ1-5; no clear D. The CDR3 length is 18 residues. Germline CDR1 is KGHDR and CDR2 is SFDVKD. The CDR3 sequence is CASSYRDLGVSGNQPQHF. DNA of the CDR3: TGTGCCAGCAGTTACCGAGACTTAGGCGTGTCAGGCAATCAGCCCCAGCATTTT.

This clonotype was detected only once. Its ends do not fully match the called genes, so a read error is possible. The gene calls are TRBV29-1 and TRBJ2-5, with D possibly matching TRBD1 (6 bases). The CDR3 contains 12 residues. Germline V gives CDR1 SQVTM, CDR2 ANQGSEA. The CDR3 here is CTVEGGTETQYF. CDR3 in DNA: TGCACCGTTGAAGGGGGTACAGAGACCCAGTACTTC. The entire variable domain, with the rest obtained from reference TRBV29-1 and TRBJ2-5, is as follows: SAVISQKPSRDICQRGTSLTIQCQVDSQVTMMFWYRQQPGQSLTLIATANQGSEATYESGFVIDKFPISRPNLTFSTLTVSNMSPEDSSIYLCTVEGGTETQYFGPGTRLLVL.

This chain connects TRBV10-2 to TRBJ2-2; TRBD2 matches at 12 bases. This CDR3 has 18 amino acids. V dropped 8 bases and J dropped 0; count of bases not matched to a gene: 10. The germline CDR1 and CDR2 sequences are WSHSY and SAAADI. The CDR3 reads CASRLAGVLKPNTGELFF. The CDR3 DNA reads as TGCGCCAGCCGACTAGCGGGAGTATTAAAGCCGAACACCGGGGAGCTGTTTTTT.

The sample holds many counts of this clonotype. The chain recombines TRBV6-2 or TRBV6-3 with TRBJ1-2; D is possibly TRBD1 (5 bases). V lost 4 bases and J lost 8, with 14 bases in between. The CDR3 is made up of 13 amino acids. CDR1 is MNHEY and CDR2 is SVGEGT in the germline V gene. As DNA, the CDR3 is TGTGCCAGCAGTTGGACATCTATGAGCGGCTACACCTTC. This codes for CASSWTSMSGYTF.

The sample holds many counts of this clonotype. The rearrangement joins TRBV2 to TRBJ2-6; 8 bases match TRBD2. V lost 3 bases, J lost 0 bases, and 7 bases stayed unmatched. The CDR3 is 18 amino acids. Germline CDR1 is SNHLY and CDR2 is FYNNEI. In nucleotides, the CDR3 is TGTGCCAGCAGTGATTTAGCGGGGCTAATCTCTGGGGCCAACGTCCTGACTTTC. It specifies CASSDLAGLISGANVLTF.

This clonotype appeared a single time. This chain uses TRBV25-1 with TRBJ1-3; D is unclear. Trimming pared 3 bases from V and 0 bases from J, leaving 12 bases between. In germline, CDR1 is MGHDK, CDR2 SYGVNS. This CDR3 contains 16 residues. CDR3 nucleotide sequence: TGTGCCAGCAGTGACCTAGGACTTCGCTCTGGAAACACCATATATTTT. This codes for CASSDLGLRSGNTIYF.